This T cell receptor beta chain was observed in a study of blood T cell repertoires in COVID-19 (TCRdb year 2020). General notes on the study: The collaborator samples originated in the United States, Italy and Spain and spanned the acute and convalescent phases of COVID-19. Where available, HLA class I and class II types were taken from metadata supplied by the sample provider and were not determined by assay-based typing. Subjects who had been exposed to COVID-19, were actively infected with it, or had recovered from it provided the deeply sampled blood TCRbeta repertoires that made up the dataset. The sample metadata nearly always contained a de-identified subject ID, COVID-19 status, age in years and sex. The prospective study material was composed of cDNA or gDNA derived from T cells, B-cell-depleted T cells, or PBMCs. Samples came from the ongoing ImmuneRACE study (first 160 participants) plus 1,254 subjects from 6 global collaborators. A freely available public database, intended as a resource for researchers studying the immune response to SARS-CoV-2, is where the repertoires were released.

This clone came up once. Its antigen is still unknown. Per-base quality was not reported, and no clone a single base away is much larger than it. TCRbeta CDR3 regions were amplified from genomic DNA by means of the immunoSEQ Assay, a bias-controlled multiplex PCR. The original pipeline was this. Nucleated cell counts per sample were estimated from amplification of reference gene primers within the assay. Sequence reads were collapsed and filtered to measure the absolute abundance of every unique TCRbeta CDR3 rearrangement. For each sample, productive Simpson clonality was calculated as the square root of Simpson's diversity index over productive rearrangements. This is the immuneACCESS table as TCRdb keeps it, with only in-frame sequences that have V and J called. A part of the clones is gone; compared with another copy, unresolved V genes explain less than half, and the rest is unexplained. The V and J calls and clone size were taken over from that table, and D and trimming were inferred from the DNA. The sample yields under 500,000 clones; nearly 90% were counted once. The top ten hold roughly 2% of the sample.

Beyond this particular receptor, the publication reports: Clinical and demographic metadata were provided uncurated, with the amount varying by source and participant.

The cysteine opens and the phenylalanine closes a CDR3 of 18 amino acids. The retained sequence is limited to the CDR3, 54 bases, with the frame set at the first base. In the germline V gene, CDR1 corresponds to MNHEY and CDR2 to SVGEGT. V is trimmed back by 1 base and J by 0 bases, and the junction contains 7 bases that no gene match accounts for. In the prospective study, participants were roughly 18 to 95 years old, resided in about two dozen geographic areas of the United States, and were enrolled through a virtual design. In the prospective study, participants were assigned to cohorts based on the clinical history participants reported in a screening survey and a study questionnaire. Each participant in the prospective study had whole blood, serum and a nasopharyngeal or oropharyngeal swab collected by mobile phlebotomists. Additional blood draws and questionnaires over an approximately two-month period could optionally be provided by prospective study participants. Before DNA extraction, blood samples from the prospective study were shipped at room temperature or frozen.

Sequencing was done on a sample of PBMCs or T cells enriched from blood (not recorded which). This clonotype was sampled from a young woman with acute COVID-19. This receptor chain uses TRBV6-2 or TRBV6-3 and TRBJ1-5, with 9 bases in between that match TRBD1. The nucleotides read TGTGCCAGCAGTTACTGGGGGACAGGGATAATTAGCAATCAGCCCCAGCATTTT. It codes for CASSYWGTGIISNQPQHF.